Listed below are T cell receptor beta chains from one sample, sequenced in a study of CD8 T cells in Susac syndrome. MiXCR, run by TCRdb on the immunoSEQ multiplex PCR reads, gives a single entry per CDR3 protein. Here the sample spans 190,000 or so distinct CDR3 sequences, more than 85% being singletons. The sample taken for sequencing was CD4+ T cells from PBMCs. The receptors shown here come from a human donor with multiple sclerosis. Both conserved end residues are part of each CDR3. Each record gives: V gene, D gene, clone size, J gene, CDR3 DNA, CDR3 protein. The D gene is left open where the match is weak. Only part of the rows carry a size: once, few, many, or a class if the clone is expanded.

TRBV20-1,.,.,TRBJ1-2,TGCAGTGCTGGGCAAACTAACTATGGCTACACCTTC,CSAGQTNYGYTF
TRBV20-1,.,.,TRBJ2-5,TGCAGTGCCCGCGTTAGCGGCCAAGAGACCCAGTACTTC,CSARVSGQETQYF
TRBV6-5,.,.,TRBJ1-1,TGTGCCAGCCTCATACGGGGAGCGAACACTGAAGCTTTCTTT,CASLIRGANTEAFF
TRBV30,.,few,TRBJ1-2,TGTGCCTTTGGAACGGGACCTAACTATGGCTACACCTTC,CAFGTGPNYGYTF
TRBV20-1,.,.,TRBJ2-5,TGCAGTGCTGGTGGCCCCTCCACAGGGACCCAGTACTTC,CSAGGPSTGTQYF
TRBV7-8,.,.,TRBJ1-4,TGTGCCAGCAGCTTAAATGATGAAGGGGGTGAAAAACTGTTTTTT,CASSLNDEGGEKLFF
TRBV29-1,.,.,TRBJ2-5,TGCAGCGTCGGGACCATTGAAGAGACCCAGTACTTC,CSVGTIEETQYF
TRBV20-1,TRBD1,once,TRBJ2-7,TGCAGTGCTAGAGATCCGGGACAGGGGGCGAGGGAGCAGTACTTC,CSARDPGQGAREQYF
TRBV25-1,TRBD1,.,TRBJ2-7,TGTGCCAGCAGTGATTGGGGACAGTTTTCCCACGAGCAGTACTTC,CASSDWGQFSHEQYF
TRBV18,.,.,TRBJ2-4,TGTGCCAGCTCACCCTTGTATTTCCGCGGGCAAAACATTCAGTACTTC,CASSPLYFRGQNIQYF
TRBV29-1,TRBD1,.,TRBJ2-3,TGCAGCGAAGGACAGGGTCCAGATACGCAGTATTTT,CSEGQGPDTQYF
TRBV9,.,.,TRBJ2-5,TGTGCCAGCAGCGTAGGTAGCGCCGAGACCCAGTACTTC,CASSVGSAETQYF
TRBV7-9,TRBD1,.,TRBJ1-1,TGTGCCAGCAGCATTGACAGGGTGGAAGCTTTCTTT,CASSIDRVEAFF
TRBV29-1,.,once,TRBJ1-1,TGCAGCGGGGAGCAGGGAGGAGGGACTGAAGCTTTCTTT,CSGEQGGGTEAFF
TRBV4-1,TRBD1,.,TRBJ1-6,TGCGCCAGCGGCGACCCGAAACAGGGGGACCTCTATAATTCACCCCTCCACTTT,CASGDPKQGDLYNSPLHF
TRBV29-1,.,.,TRBJ1-6,TGCAGCGTTGGCACCAATAATTCACCCCTCCACTTT,CSVGTNNSPLHF
TRBV7-9,.,once,TRBJ2-5,TGTGCCAGCAGCTTAAACGGGAACTCCCCGGAGACCCAGTACTTC,CASSLNGNSPETQYF
TRBV27,.,.,TRBJ1-2,TGTGCCAGCAGTTTGCACCGTAGTTCGCATGGCTACACCTTC,CASSLHRSSHGYTF
TRBV3-1,.,.,TRBJ1-6,TGTGCCAGCAGCCAAGGGAACAGGGAAAATTCACCCCTCCACTTT,CASSQGNRENSPLHF
TRBV3-1,TRBD2,few,TRBJ2-3,TGTGCCAGCAGCCAGGCCGGGGGGACGCAGTATTTT,CASSQAGGTQYF
TRBV2,.,.,TRBJ1-1,TGTGCCAGCAGTGTGGCCAACACTGAAGCTTTCTTT,CASSVANTEAFF
TRBV18,.,.,TRBJ2-3,TGTGCCAGCTCATCAGAAGGACAGTCTATGTATTTT,CASSSEGQSMYF
TRBV25-1,.,.,TRBJ1-1,TGTGCCAGCAGTGAGGGTGGAGTAACTGAAGCTTTCTTT,CASSEGGVTEAFF
TRBV30,.,few,TRBJ1-1,TGTGCTTCGGGGCGCGAGAACACTGAAGCTTTCTTT,CASGRENTEAFF
TRBV10-3,.,.,TRBJ2-7,TGTGCCATCAGTGGGTTAGGGGATCGGCAGTACTTC,CAISGLGDRQYF
TRBV29-1,.,few,TRBJ1-4,TGCAGCGTTGCGGCGGGGTTTCATGATAATGAAAAACTGTTTTTT,CSVAAGFHDNEKLFF
TRBV20-1,.,once,TRBJ2-3,TGCAGTGCTAGATCCGGGGCTGGCGATACGCAGTATTTT,CSARSGAGDTQYF
TRBV4-2,TRBD2,.,TRBJ2-3,TGTGCCAGCAGCCAAGAGAGAGCGGGGGGGCCCCTAGATACGCAGTATTTT,CASSQERAGGPLDTQYF
TRBV28,.,.,TRBJ2-3,TGTGCCAGCAGTTTCCAGCTTACCACAGATACGCAGTATTTT,CASSFQLTTDTQYF
TRBV20-1,.,.,TRBJ1-6,TGCAGTGCTATTTCAGGGAGCTCCTATAATTCACCCCTCCACTTT,CSAISGSSYNSPLHF
TRBV9,.,.,TRBJ2-1,TGTGCCAGCAGCTCGGCCCTAGGGCCGGAGTTCTTC,CASSSALGPEFF
TRBV6-2/TRBV6-3,TRBD1,once,TRBJ1-1,TGTGCCAGCCGGCCGACAGGGGTGGGCGCTGAAGCTTTCTTT,CASRPTGVGAEAFF
TRBV20-1,TRBD1,.,TRBJ1-1,TGCAGTGCTAGAGGACAGGGTAGATTCTCCAACACTGAAGCTTTCTTT,CSARGQGRFSNTEAFF
TRBV20-1,TRBD1,.,TRBJ2-7,TGCAGTGCTAGAGCCAAAGCAGGGGGCAACTACGAGCAGTACTTC,CSARAKAGGNYEQYF
TRBV30,.,.,TRBJ1-2,TGTGCCTGGAGCCGTCGGATCGTAGCTAACTATGGCTACACCTTC,CAWSRRIVANYGYTF
TRBV3-1,.,.,TRBJ2-7,TGTGCCAGCAGCATCGGCAGTGGATCCTACGAGCAGTACTTC,CASSIGSGSYEQYF
TRBV30,.,.,TRBJ2-1,TGTGCCTGGATTCGGTCCTACAATGAGCAGTTCTTC,CAWIRSYNEQFF
TRBV29-1,.,once,TRBJ1-1,TGCAGCGCCGGCCTGGGGGGGAACACTGAAGCTTTCTTT,CSAGLGGNTEAFF
TRBV3-1,TRBD1,.,TRBJ1-5,TGTGCCAGCAGCCAGGAGGGACAGGGGTTTCAGCCCCAGCATTTT,CASSQEGQGFQPQHF
TRBV3-1,.,.,TRBJ1-1,TGTGCCAGCAGCTCTCAGCGACAAGCTTTCTTT,CASSSQRQAFF
TRBV3-1,TRBD2,.,TRBJ2-5,TGTGCCAGCAGTACTAGCGCCGAGACCCAGTACTTC,CASSTSAETQYF
TRBV29-1,.,.,TRBJ1-1,TGCAGCGTTCCCGGGGTGGGGAACACTGAAGCTTTCTTT,CSVPGVGNTEAFF
TRBV7-9,.,.,TRBJ2-6,TGTGCCAGCAGCTTAGTTCTCTCTGGGGCCAACGTCCTGACTTTC,CASSLVLSGANVLTF
TRBV12-3/TRBV12-4,.,.,TRBJ1-2,TGTGCCAGCATAAGTAGGGGCTATGGCTACACCTTC,CASISRGYGYTF
TRBV30,.,.,TRBJ1-6,TGTGCCTGCCACACGATACAGGGTGGGAATTCACCCCTCCACTTT,CACHTIQGGNSPLHF
TRBV4-1,.,.,TRBJ2-6,TGCGCCAGCAGCCAACCGACAGGTCTCATTTCTGGGGCCAACGTCCTGACTTTC,CASSQPTGLISGANVLTF
TRBV29-1,.,.,TRBJ1-1,TGCAGCGAAGGCGGGGCGAACACTGAAGCTTTCTTT,CSEGGANTEAFF
TRBV6-5,TRBD1,.,TRBJ2-6,TGTGCCAGCAGTTTCGGGACAGGGGCCTCTGGGGCCAACGTCCTGACTTTC,CASSFGTGASGANVLTF
TRBV6-5,TRBD1,.,TRBJ2-3,TGTGCCAGCAGTTACCGGACAGGAACCGATACGCAGTATTTT,CASSYRTGTDTQYF
TRBV6-1,.,.,TRBJ2-1,TGTGCCAGCCGGAACGCCCCGAGCTCCTACAATGAGCAGTTCTTC,CASRNAPSSYNEQFF
TRBV30,.,.,TRBJ1-6,TGTGCCTGGAGTTATAGGGACCGAGATAATTCACCCCTCCACTTT,CAWSYRDRDNSPLHF
TRBV2,.,.,TRBJ2-5,TGTGCCAGCAGTCCAGGGGGGGGATCCCTCGAAGAGACCCAGTACTTC,CASSPGGGSLEETQYF
TRBV3-1,.,.,TRBJ1-1,TGTGCCAGTGGGGGGGCCAAGAACACTGAAGCTTTCTTT,CASGGAKNTEAFF
TRBV7-9,TRBD1,.,TRBJ1-6,TGTGCCAGCAGCATGGGACAGTTTTCACCCCTCCACTTT,CASSMGQFSPLHF
TRBV20-1,.,.,TRBJ1-5,TGCAGTGCTGTGGCCACCTATAGCAATCAGCCCCAGCATTTT,CSAVATYSNQPQHF